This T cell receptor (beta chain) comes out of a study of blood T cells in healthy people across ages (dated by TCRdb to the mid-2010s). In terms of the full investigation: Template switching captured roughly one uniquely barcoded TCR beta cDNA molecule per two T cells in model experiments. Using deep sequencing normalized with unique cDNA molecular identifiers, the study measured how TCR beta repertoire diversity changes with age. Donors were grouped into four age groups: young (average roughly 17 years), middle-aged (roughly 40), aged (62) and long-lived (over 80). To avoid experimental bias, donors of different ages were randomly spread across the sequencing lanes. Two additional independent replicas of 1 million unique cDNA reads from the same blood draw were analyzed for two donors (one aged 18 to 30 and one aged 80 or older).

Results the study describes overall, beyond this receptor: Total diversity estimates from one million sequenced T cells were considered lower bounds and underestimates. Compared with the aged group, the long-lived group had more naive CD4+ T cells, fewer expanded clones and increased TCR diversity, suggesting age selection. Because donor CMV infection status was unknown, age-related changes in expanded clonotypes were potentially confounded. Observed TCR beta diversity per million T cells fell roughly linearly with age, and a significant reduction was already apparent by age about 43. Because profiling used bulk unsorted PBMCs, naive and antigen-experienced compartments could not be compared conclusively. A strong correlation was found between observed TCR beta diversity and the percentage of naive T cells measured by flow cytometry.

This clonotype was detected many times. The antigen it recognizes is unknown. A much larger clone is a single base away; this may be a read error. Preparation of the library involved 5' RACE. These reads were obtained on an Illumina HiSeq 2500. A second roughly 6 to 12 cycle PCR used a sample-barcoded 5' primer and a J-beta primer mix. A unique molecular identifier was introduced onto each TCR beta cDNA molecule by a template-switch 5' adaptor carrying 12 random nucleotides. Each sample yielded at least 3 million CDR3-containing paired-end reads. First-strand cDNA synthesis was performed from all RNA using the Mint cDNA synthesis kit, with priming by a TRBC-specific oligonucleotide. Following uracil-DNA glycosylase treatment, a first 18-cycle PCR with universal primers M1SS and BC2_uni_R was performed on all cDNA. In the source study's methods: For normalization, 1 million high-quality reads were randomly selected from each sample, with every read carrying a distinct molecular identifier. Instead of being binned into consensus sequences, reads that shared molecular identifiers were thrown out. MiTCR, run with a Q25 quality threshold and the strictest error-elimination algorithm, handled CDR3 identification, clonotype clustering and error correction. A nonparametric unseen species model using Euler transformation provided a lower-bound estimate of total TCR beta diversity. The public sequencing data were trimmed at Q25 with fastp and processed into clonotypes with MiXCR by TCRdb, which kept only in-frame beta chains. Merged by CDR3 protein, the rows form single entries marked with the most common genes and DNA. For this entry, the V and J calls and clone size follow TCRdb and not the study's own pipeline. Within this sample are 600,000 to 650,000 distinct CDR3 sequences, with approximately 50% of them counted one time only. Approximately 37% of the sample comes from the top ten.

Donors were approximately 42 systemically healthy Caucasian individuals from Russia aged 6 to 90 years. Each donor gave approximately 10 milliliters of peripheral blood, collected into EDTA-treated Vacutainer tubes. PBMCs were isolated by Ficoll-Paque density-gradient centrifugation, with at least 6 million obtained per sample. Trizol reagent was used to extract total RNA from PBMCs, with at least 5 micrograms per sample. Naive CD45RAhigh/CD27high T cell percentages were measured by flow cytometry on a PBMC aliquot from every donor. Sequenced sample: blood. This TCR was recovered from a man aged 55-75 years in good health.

The CDR3 reads as follows: CASSAAQGGNEQYF. DNA sequence: TGTGCCAGCAGCGCCGCACAGGGTGGAAATGAGCAGTACTTC. The sequence joins TRBV7-9 to TRBJ2-5, and the D gene may be TRBD1, 6 bases matching. The germline V gene (reference sequence) provides CDR1 SEHNR and CDR2 FQNEAQ. The V and J ends are trimmed by 5 bases and 11 bases, leaving 21 bases between them. Measured from the cysteine to the phenylalanine, the CDR3 is 14 residues long. Solely the CDR3 DNA is kept, with 42 bases framed from the first base.